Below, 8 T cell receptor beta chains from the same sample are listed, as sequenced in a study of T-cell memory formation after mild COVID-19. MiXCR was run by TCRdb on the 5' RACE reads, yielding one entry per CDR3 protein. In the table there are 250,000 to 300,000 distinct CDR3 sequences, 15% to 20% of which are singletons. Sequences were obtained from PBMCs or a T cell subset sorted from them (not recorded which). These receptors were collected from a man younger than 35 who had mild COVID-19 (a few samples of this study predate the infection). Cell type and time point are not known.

This chain's CDR3 is CSVHADFPNEQFF. CDR3 DNA: TGCAGCGTGCACGCGGACTTCCCTAATGAGCAGTTCTTC. This chain uses TRBV29-1 with TRBJ2-1, with a possible D match to TRBD2 (5 bases). This CDR3 contains 13 residues. The germline V gene encodes CDR1 SQVTM and CDR2 ANQGSEA. The V end was cut by 6 bases, the J end by 7 bases, with 16 bases between.

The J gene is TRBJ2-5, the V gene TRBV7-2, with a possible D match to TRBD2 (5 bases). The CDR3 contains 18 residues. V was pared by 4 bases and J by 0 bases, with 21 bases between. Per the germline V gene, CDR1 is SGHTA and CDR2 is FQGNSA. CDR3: CASSSRRGYRSYQETQYF. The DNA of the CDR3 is TGTGCCAGCAGCTCCAGGCGCGGGTACAGATCGTACCAAGAGACCCAGTACTTC.

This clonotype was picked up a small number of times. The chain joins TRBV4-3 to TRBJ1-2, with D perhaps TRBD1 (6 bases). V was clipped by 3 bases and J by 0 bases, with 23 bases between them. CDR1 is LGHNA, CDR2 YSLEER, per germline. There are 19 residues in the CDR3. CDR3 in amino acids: CASSQNYAGGARSNYGYTF. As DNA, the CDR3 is TGCGCCAGCAGCCAGAACTACGCGGGGGGGGCGAGATCTAACTATGGCTACACCTTC.

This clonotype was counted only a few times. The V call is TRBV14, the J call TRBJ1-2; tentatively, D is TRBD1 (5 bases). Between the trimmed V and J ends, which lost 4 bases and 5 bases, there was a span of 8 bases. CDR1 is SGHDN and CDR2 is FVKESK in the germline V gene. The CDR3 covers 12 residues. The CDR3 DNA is TGTGCCAGCAGCCGGGGGTCATATGGCTACACCTTC. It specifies CASSRGSYGYTF.

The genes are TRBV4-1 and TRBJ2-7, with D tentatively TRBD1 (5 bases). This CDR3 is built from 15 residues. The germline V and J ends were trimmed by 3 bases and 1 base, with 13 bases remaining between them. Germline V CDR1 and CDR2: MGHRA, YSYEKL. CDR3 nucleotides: TGCGCCAGCAGCCACCTAACGGACACGTCCTACGAGCAGTACTTC. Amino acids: CASSHLTDTSYEQYF.

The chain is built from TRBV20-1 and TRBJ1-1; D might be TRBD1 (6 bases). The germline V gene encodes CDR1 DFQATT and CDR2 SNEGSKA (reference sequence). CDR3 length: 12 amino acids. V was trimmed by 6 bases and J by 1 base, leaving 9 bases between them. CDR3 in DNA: TGCAGTGCCACGACAGGGAACACTGAAGCTTTCTTT. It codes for CSATTGNTEAFF.

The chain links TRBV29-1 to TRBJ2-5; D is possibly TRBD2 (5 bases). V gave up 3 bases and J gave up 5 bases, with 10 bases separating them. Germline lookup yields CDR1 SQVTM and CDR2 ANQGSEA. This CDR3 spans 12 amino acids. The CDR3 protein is CSVEAGMETQYF. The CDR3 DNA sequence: TGCAGCGTTGAGGCGGGTATGGAGACCCAGTACTTC.

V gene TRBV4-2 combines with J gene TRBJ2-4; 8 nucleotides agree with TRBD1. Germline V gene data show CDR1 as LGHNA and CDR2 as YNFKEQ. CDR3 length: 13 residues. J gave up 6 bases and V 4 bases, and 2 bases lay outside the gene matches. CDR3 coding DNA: TGTGCCAGCAGCCCCGGACAGGGAAACATTCAGTACTTC. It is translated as CASSPGQGNIQYF.